This T cell receptor beta chain is drawn from a study of blood T cells in healthy people across ages (dated by TCRdb to between 2014 and 2016). Study-wide context: In model experiments, roughly one uniquely barcoded TCR beta cDNA molecule per two T cells was captured by template switching. The donors were divided into four age groups: young (average 16 years), middle-aged (around 41), aged (under 70) and long-lived (roughly 88). Two additional independent replicas of 1 million unique cDNA reads from the same blood draw were analyzed for two donors (one aged 18 to 29 and one aged 80 or older). Using deep sequencing normalized with unique cDNA molecular identifiers, the study measured how TCR beta repertoire diversity changes with age. To avoid experimental bias, donors of different ages were distributed randomly across sequencing lanes.

This clonotype was seen a handful of times. Its binding antigen is unknown. Base quality data are lacking; no much larger clone is found one base away. The roughly 37 donors, aged 6 to 90 years, were systemically healthy Caucasian individuals from Russia. Approximately 11 milliliters of peripheral blood were drawn from each donor into EDTA-treated Vacutainer tubes. Ficoll-Paque density-gradient centrifugation was used to isolate PBMCs, with at least 7 million per sample. Trizol reagent was used to extract total RNA from the PBMCs, yielding at least 6 micrograms per sample. For every donor, an aliquot of PBMCs went through flow cytometry to measure the percentages of naive CD45RAhigh/CD27high T cells. Receptor amplification or capture employed 5' RACE. Sequencing was performed on an Illumina HiSeq 2500. The second PCR ran for roughly 7 to 11 cycles and used a J-beta primer mix along with a sample-barcoded 5' primer. A unique molecular identifier was introduced onto each TCR beta cDNA molecule by a template-switch 5' adaptor carrying 12 random nucleotides. Each sample yielded at least 2.5 million CDR3-containing paired-end reads. First-strand cDNA was synthesized from all RNA with the Mint cDNA synthesis kit, primed by a TRBC-specific oligonucleotide. Following uracil-DNA glycosylase treatment, all cDNA underwent a first 18-cycle PCR with the universal primers M1SS and BC2_uni_R. The authors' analysis ran thus. Normalization of each sample was performed by random selection of 1 million high-quality reads, each carrying a distinct molecular identifier. Reads with shared molecular identifiers were discarded instead of being binned into consensus sequences. MiTCR, with a Q25 quality threshold and the strictest error-elimination algorithm, was used for CDR3 identification, clonotype clustering and error correction. A nonparametric unseen species model using Euler transformation provided a lower-bound estimate of total TCR beta diversity. TCRdb's own reprocessing of the public reads used fastp at Q25 and MiXCR and kept productive beta chains. Rows with one shared CDR3 protein collapse into an entry with the most common genes and DNA. The V and J calls, along with clone size, are taken from TCRdb and not from the paper's own processing. The sample table holds 850,000 to 1,300,000 distinct CDR3 sequences, of which around 45% were seen once. 18% of the sample is taken by the ten largest.

The CDR3 spans 15 residues, from the cysteine through the phenylalanine. This entry keeps only the CDR3 DNA: 45 bases, framed from base 1. Trimming costs V 4 bases and J 6 bases, and their ends lie 16 bases apart. Broad study findings and their caveats: Estimates of total diversity from one million sequenced T cells were regarded as lower bounds and underestimates. Compared with the aged group, the long-lived group had more naive CD4+ T cells, fewer expanded clones and increased TCR diversity, a pattern suggesting age selection. Since profiling was done on bulk unsorted PBMCs, naive and antigen-experienced compartments could not be conclusively compared. The CMV infection status of donors was not known, potentially confounding age-related changes in expanded clonotypes. As age increased, observed TCR beta diversity per million T cells dropped in a roughly linear way, and a significant reduction was already evident by age about 40. Observed TCR beta diversity correlated strongly with the percentage of naive T cells measured by flow cytometry.

Here the chain combines TRBV12-3 or TRBV12-4 and TRBJ2-1; a tentative D call is TRBD2 (6 bases match). The TCR comes from a woman in her sixties or seventies in good health. Material for sequencing was blood. The CDR3: CASSSTPGLPNEQFF. The DNA sequence reads TGTGCCAGCAGTTCTACCCCCGGACTACCCAATGAGCAGTTCTTC.